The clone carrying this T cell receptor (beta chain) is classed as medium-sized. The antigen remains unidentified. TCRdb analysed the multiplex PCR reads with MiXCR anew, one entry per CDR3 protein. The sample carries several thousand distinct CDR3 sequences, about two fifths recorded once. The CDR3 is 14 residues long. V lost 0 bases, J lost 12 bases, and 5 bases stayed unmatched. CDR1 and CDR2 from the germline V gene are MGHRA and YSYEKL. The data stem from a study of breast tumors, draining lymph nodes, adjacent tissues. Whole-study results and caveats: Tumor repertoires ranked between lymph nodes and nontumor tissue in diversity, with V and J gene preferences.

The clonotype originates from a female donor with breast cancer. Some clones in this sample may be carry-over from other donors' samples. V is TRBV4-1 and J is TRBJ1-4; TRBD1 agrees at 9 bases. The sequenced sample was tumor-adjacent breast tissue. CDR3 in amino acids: CASSQEQGADELFF. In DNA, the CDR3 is TGCGCCAGCAGCCAAGAACAGGGGGCCGATGAACTGTTTTTT.